Listed here are 20 T cell receptor beta chains from one sample, sequenced in a study of T cell therapy after organ transplantation. These receptors' antigens are unknown. As to time point: 4-8 weeks after completion of therapy. Generated by immunoSEQ multiplex PCR, the TCRdb table keeps only in-frame clones and is missing some. The table lists almost 20,000 clones, roughly four fifths of them singletons. The sequencing used CD8+ T cells from blood, collected after autologous CMV-specific T cell therapy. The receptors here all came from a human patient who had received a solid organ transplant and had CMV disease. Some of the T cells might come from the graft donor.

This clone is a singleton in its sample. The CDR3 region is CASSLAGLDEKLFF. In nucleotides, the CDR3 is TGTGCCAGCAGCTTAGCAGGGTTGGATGAAAAACTGTTTTTT. The chain carries TRBV7-8 and TRBJ1-4, with no clear D. Trimming pared 0 bases from V and 6 bases from J, leaving 8 bases between. The CDR3 is made up of 14 amino acids. CDR1 and CDR2 from the germline V gene are SGHVS and FQNEAQ.

This rearrangement joins TRBV2 to TRBJ2-7; 8 nucleotides match TRBD2. The CDR3 loop spans 15 amino acids. Looked up from germline, CDR1 is SNHLY and CDR2 is FYNNEI. The junction had 9 bases not matched to a gene; V was cut back by 1 base and J by 7 bases. CDR3 sequence (DNA): TGTGCCAGCAGTGAAGTTTCCGGACTAGCCGAAGAGCAGTACTTC. This encodes CASSEVSGLAEEQYF.

The genes are TRBV5-4 and TRBJ1-1; 9 nucleotides match TRBD1. The CDR3 runs 14 residues. CDR1 is SGHNT and CDR2 is YYREEE in the germline V gene (reference sequence). The V and J ends lost 2 bases and 8 bases, in that order; junction bases with no gene match: 7. The CDR3 nucleotides read TGTGCCAGCAGCTTCGGGACAGGGTCGGTGGAAGCTTTCTTT. Encoded protein: CASSFGTGSVEAFF.

This sequence joins TRBV2 and TRBJ2-3; TRBD2 aligns across 8 bases. The CDR3 sequence is 18 residues long. Germline-derived CDR1 and CDR2 are SNHLY and FYNNEI. V lost 0 bases, J lost 1 base, and 9 bases stayed unmatched. The CDR3 DNA reads TGTGCCAGCAGTGAAGCGGCGGTGACAGCGGGGGGCACAGATACGCAGTATTTT. Translated, it gives CASSEAAVTAGGTDTQYF.

The rearrangement uses TRBV4-1 and TRBJ2-1; 13 nucleotides match TRBD2. The CDR3 has 16 amino acids. CDR1 and CDR2 (germline): MGHRA, YSYEKL. With V trimmed by 3 bases and J by 9 bases, 8 bases remained unmatched. The CDR3 DNA reads TGCGCCAGCAGCCACCAGGGGACTAGCGGGAATGGTGAGCAGTTCTTC. Amino acids: CASSHQGTSGNGEQFF.

The J gene is TRBJ1-4, the V gene TRBV15, with D perhaps TRBD1 (5 bases). Trimming cost V 2 bases and J 8 bases, with 15 bases left between them. CDR3 length equals 15 residues. Per germline, CDR1 LNHNV and CDR2 YYDKDF (reference sequence). CDR3 nucleotide sequence: TGTGCCACCAGCAGATCTCAGGGTATTGGGGAAAAACTGTTTTTT. It yields the protein CATSRSQGIGEKLFF.

V and J are TRBV5-5 and TRBJ1-2, with 7 bases identical to TRBD1. This CDR3 has 14 amino acids. The V gene end was trimmed by 3 bases and the J gene end by 0 bases; junction bases not matched to a gene: 2. Germline CDR1 SGHKS, CDR2 YYEKEE (reference sequence). The CDR3 protein is CASSWDRSNYGYTF. DNA of the CDR3: TGTGCCAGCAGCTGGGACAGATCTAACTATGGCTACACCTTC.

The chain recombines TRBV2 with TRBJ2-7; D gene unclear. CDR3 length: 13 amino acids. Germline V gives CDR1 SNHLY, CDR2 FYNNEI. V gave up 6 bases and J gave up 3 bases, with 12 bases separating them. CDR3 bases: TGTGCCAGCAGGAGCCTCGAGCTCTACGAGCAGTACTTC. Its protein is CASRSLELYEQYF.

The chain combines TRBV11-2 with TRBJ2-7; D ambiguous. The V gene's germline CDR1 is SGHAT and CDR2 FQNNGV. V shed 5 bases and J shed 2 bases, with 10 bases lying between them. This CDR3 is 13 amino acids long. The CDR3 DNA reads TGTGCCAGCAGCGACCTTTTGGCCTACGAGCAGTACTTC. This sequence encodes CASSDLLAYEQYF. The full variable domain, rest sourced from reference TRBV11-2 and TRBJ2-7, is EAGVAQSPRYKIIEKRQSVAFWCNPISGHATLYWYQQILGQGPKLLIQFQNNGVVDDSQLPKDRFSAERLKGVDSTLKIQPAKLEDSAVYLCASSDLLAYEQYFGPGTRLTVT.

The chain recombines TRBV6-5 with TRBJ1-2; 10 nucleotides line up with TRBD1. Germline V gene sequence: CDR1 MNHEY, CDR2 SVGAGI. CDR3 length: 13 amino acids. The J segment lost 6 bases and the V segment lost 6 bases, leaving 4 bases of the junction unmatched. Here the CDR3 reads CASSTGTGDGYTF. The CDR3 DNA is TGTGCCAGCAGCACCGGGACAGGGGATGGCTACACCTTC.

V gene TRBV29-1 combines with J gene TRBJ2-7; possibly TRBD1 or TRBD2 for D (6 bases each). This CDR3 comprises 14 residues. V was shortened by 6 bases and J by 0 bases, with 15 bases between the two germline ends. The germline CDR1 and CDR2 sequences are SQVTM and ANQGSEA. Written as DNA, the CDR3 is TGCAGCGTCGGAGGGGGGCAGCTCTCCTACGAGCAGTACTTC. Its protein product is CSVGGGQLSYEQYF.

This chain connects TRBV5-6 to TRBJ1-5, with TRBD1 matching over 9 bases. V was pared by 0 bases and J by 6 bases, with 4 bases of the junction left unmatched. The CDR3 runs 15 residues. CDR1 is SGHDT, CDR2 YYEEEE, per germline. The CDR3 region is CASSLATGGGQPQHF. Written as DNA, the CDR3 is TGTGCCAGCAGCTTGGCGACAGGGGGGGGTCAGCCCCAGCATTTT.

This chain uses TRBV4-2 with TRBJ1-3; 8 nucleotides line up with TRBD1. Germline V CDR1 and CDR2: LGHNA, YNFKEQ. The CDR3 has 19 amino acids. The trim removed 2 bases at V and 3 bases at J, leaving 15 bases unmatched. For the CDR3, the DNA is TGTGCCAGCAGCCAACACTCCGGACGACAGGGGCCAGGTGGAAACACCATATATTTT. Its protein product is CASSQHSGRQGPGGNTIYF.

The chain carries TRBV2 and TRBJ1-1; D not certain. The CDR3 is 15 residues long. The germline V and J ends were trimmed by 3 bases and 0 bases, with 11 bases remaining between them. Per germline, CDR1 SNHLY and CDR2 FYNNEI. This CDR3 is CASSDRGFMNTEAFF. Written as DNA, the CDR3 is TGTGCCAGCAGTGACCGGGGTTTCATGAACACTGAAGCTTTCTTT.

This sequence joins TRBV7-2 and TRBJ1-1; D is ambiguous. V lost 1 base and J 6 bases, leaving 9 bases between the germline ends. Germline V CDR1 and CDR2: SGHTA, FQGNSA. The length of the CDR3 is 13 residues. In DNA form, the CDR3 reads TGTGCCAGCAGCTTAGTTGACGGTTCTGAAGCTTTCTTT. It is translated as CASSLVDGSEAFF. Full variable domain (outside the CDR3, taken from reference TRBV7-2 and TRBJ1-1): GAGVSQSPSNKVTEKGKDVELRCDPISGHTALYWYRQSLGQGLEFLIYFQGNSAPDKSGLPSDRFSAERTGGSVSTLTIQRTQQEDSAVYLCASSLVDGSEAFFGQGTRLTVV.

This clone was observed a single time. The chain recombines TRBV19 with TRBJ2-7; D gene ambiguous. Germline V lookup: CDR1 LNHDA, CDR2 SQIVND (reference sequence). The V gene lost 1 base and the J gene lost 6 bases, with 10 bases spanning the gap. The CDR3 runs to 13 residues. CDR3 in DNA: TGTGCCAGTAGTATAGGTGGCCCCGGCGAGCAGTACTTC. Its protein product is CASSIGGPGEQYF.

This clone turned up a few times. The rearrangement joins TRBV4-1 to TRBJ2-7; 8 bases fit TRBD1. There are 13 residues in the CDR3. J gave up 10 bases and V 0 bases, and 5 bases lay outside the gene matches. CDR1 and CDR2 (germline): MGHRA, YSYEKL. This CDR3 is CASSQEGQDGQYF. The CDR3 nucleotides read TGCGCCAGCAGCCAAGAGGGACAGGACGGACAGTACTTC.

The chain links TRBV29-1 to TRBJ2-7; D uncertain. Germline CDR1 is SQVTM and CDR2 is ANQGSEA. There are 14 residues in the CDR3. Trimming shortened V by 0 bases and J by 3 bases, and 12 bases separated the two germline ends. The CDR3 sequence: CSVEDRSVRYEQYF. The CDR3 nucleotides are TGCAGCGTTGAAGATCGTTCGGTCCGCTACGAGCAGTACTTC.

The chain combines TRBV5-1 with TRBJ1-1; possibly TRBD1 for D (6 bases). Trimming took off 2 bases at V and 0 bases at J, with 17 bases between the two ends. This CDR3 comprises 17 residues. Germline CDR1 and CDR2: SGHRS and YFSETQ. CDR3 nucleotide sequence: TGCGCCAGCAGCTTCACTAGGCGGGGGGCCGTGAACACTGAAGCTTTCTTT. Its protein is CASSFTRRGAVNTEAFF.

This clone was found a few times. V is TRBV6-4 and J is TRBJ2-3, with TRBD2 matching over 12 bases. V shed 4 bases and J 4 bases; nucleotides not matched to a gene: 6. In germline, CDR1 is MRHNA, CDR2 SNTAGT. CDR3 size: 16 residues. The CDR3 spells CASSALLAGGADTQYF. In DNA, the CDR3 is TGTGCCAGCAGTGCCCTACTAGCGGGAGGTGCAGATACGCAGTATTTT.